The 18 T cell receptor beta chains in this list originate from one sample, sequenced in a study of CD8 T cells in Susac syndrome. It was with random hexamers that roughly 0.45 to 1 ug RNA was reverse transcribed. TCRdb called the immunoSEQ multiplex PCR reads again in MiXCR, with one record for every CDR3 protein. The sample contains 27,000 or so distinct CDR3 sequences, roughly 92% of which appear only once. Sequencing was performed on CD8+ T cells from PBMCs. These receptors all come from a human donor in good health.

This rearrangement joins TRBV12-3 or TRBV12-4 to TRBJ2-2; D is possibly TRBD1 (6 bases). The CDR3 extends over 16 amino acids. Trimming removed 6 bases from V and 2 bases from J, with 16 bases in between. CDR3 region: CASSPPPGQNTGELFF. As DNA, the CDR3 is TGTGCCAGCAGCCCACCCCCGGGACAAAACACCGGGGAGCTGTTTTTT.

The V and J genes are TRBV3-1 and TRBJ1-2; D is ambiguous. CDR3 length: 15 residues. The V gene's germline CDR1 is LGHDT and CDR2 YNNKEL (reference sequence). The V and J ends lost 4 bases and 3 bases respectively, with 15 bases between them. CDR3 region: CASSLDRRADYGYTF. CDR3 coding DNA: TGTGCCAGCAGCCTGGACCGCAGAGCGGACTATGGCTACACCTTC.

The chain is built from TRBV20-1 and TRBJ1-6, with no clear D. Germline assignment: CDR1 DFQATT and CDR2 SNEGSKA (reference sequence). This CDR3 spans 17 amino acids. Trimming pared 0 bases from V and 0 bases from J, leaving 12 bases between. In nucleotides, the CDR3 is TGCAGTGCTAGAGACCTAGACTCGAGCTCCTATAATTCACCCCTCCACTTT. Amino acids: CSARDLDSSSYNSPLHF.

This chain joins TRBV12-5 and TRBJ1-1; TRBD1 is a possible D gene (5 bases). CDR1 is LGHNT and CDR2 is FRNRAP in the germline V gene. The CDR3 covers 13 residues. The V end was cut by 2 bases, the J end by 5 bases, with 9 bases between. The CDR3 sequence is CASGLRGGTEAFF. The CDR3 DNA is TGTGCTAGTGGTTTGAGGGGTGGGACTGAAGCTTTCTTT. Looking up the rest from reference TRBV12-5 and TRBJ1-1 gives the full variable domain: DARVTQTPRHKVTEMGQEVTMRCQPILGHNTVFWYRQTMMQGLELLAYFRNRAPLDDSGMPKDRFSAEMPDATLATLKIQPSEPRDSAVYFCASGLRGGTEAFFGQGTRLTVV.

In this sample, this clonotype turned up once. The chain links TRBV19 to TRBJ2-3; TRBD2 agrees at 7 bases. CDR3 length: 15 residues. V shed 7 bases and J 4 bases; nucleotides not matched to a gene: 11. Germline values: CDR1 LNHDA, CDR2 SQIVND (reference sequence). The CDR3 bases are TGTGCCAGTAAAACAACTAGCGAATTCCCAGATACGCAGTATTTT. Its translation: CASKTTSEFPDTQYF.

This CDR3 reads CASSLVADRAYNEQFF. The CDR3 bases are TGTGCCAGCAGCTTAGTAGCGGACAGGGCCTACAATGAGCAGTTCTTC. The chain employs TRBV11-2 and TRBJ2-1; TRBD1 matches at 8 bases. Germline trimming cut 1 base from V and 2 bases from J; bases unmatched to any gene: 4. The CDR3 is made up of 16 amino acids. Germline V lookup: CDR1 SGHAT, CDR2 FQNNGV.

The V gene is TRBV7-6, the J gene TRBJ2-5; 8 bases are shared with TRBD1. Germline V lookup: CDR1 SGHVS, CDR2 FNYEAQ. This CDR3 has 14 residues. V shed 3 bases, J shed 5 bases, and the junction held 5 bases outside the gene matches. CDR3 nucleotides: TGTGCCAGCAGCTTTTCAACAGGGGGGGAGACCCAGTACTTC. Its protein is CASSFSTGGETQYF.

This clonotype was counted once. The rearrangement joins TRBV3-1 to TRBJ2-1; D possibly uses TRBD1 or TRBD2 (5 bases each). The germline V and J ends were trimmed by 4 bases and 5 bases, with 12 bases remaining between them. The CDR3 spans 14 residues. Germline lookup yields CDR1 LGHDT and CDR2 YNNKEL (reference sequence). The CDR3 loop reads CASSRGDRHNEQFF. In nucleotides, the CDR3 is TGTGCCAGCAGCCGGGGAGACAGACACAATGAGCAGTTCTTC.

The rearrangement joins TRBV11-3 to TRBJ1-2; weak D call: TRBD1 (6 bases). The CDR3 is made up of 17 amino acids. The germline gives CDR1 SGHNT, CDR2 YENEEA. The V end was cut by 5 bases, the J end by 5 bases, with 24 bases between. CDR3 region: CASSPQGISGREYGYTF. As DNA, the CDR3 is TGTGCCAGCAGCCCCCAGGGGATCTCGGGGCGCGAGTATGGCTACACCTTC.

CDR3 sequence: CASSYFISGGVASGELFF. In DNA, the CDR3 is TGTGCCAGCAGTTACTTTATTAGCGGGGGGGTGGCATCCGGGGAGCTGTTTTTT. The V gene is TRBV6-5, the J gene TRBJ2-2; 11 bases fit TRBD2. The length of the CDR3 is 18 residues. Germline CDR1 MNHEY, CDR2 SVGAGI. The ends lost 1 base at V and 6 bases at J; junction bases unmatched: 10.

The chain is built from TRBV12-3 or TRBV12-4 and TRBJ2-1; a possible D gene is TRBD1 (6 bases). The CDR3 runs to 15 residues. V was pared by 5 bases and J by 4 bases, with 15 bases between. The chain's CDR3 is CASSPGTPSYNEQFF. The CDR3 bases are TGTGCCAGCAGTCCCGGGACACCCTCTTACAATGAGCAGTTCTTC.

This clonotype was observed once. The V and J genes are TRBV7-2 and TRBJ2-7; D possibly matches TRBD1 or TRBD2 (6 bases each). The CDR3 is 14 amino acids. The germline V gene encodes CDR1 SGHTA and CDR2 FQGNSA. V gave up 6 bases and J gave up 5 bases, with 17 bases separating them. The CDR3 loop reads CASRLEGGPDEQYF. In DNA form, the CDR3 reads TGTGCCAGCAGGCTCGAGGGGGGCCCGGACGAGCAGTACTTC.

This chain uses TRBV6-2 or TRBV6-3 with TRBJ2-2; the D gene is possibly TRBD2 (5 bases). V lost 7 bases and J lost 2, with 11 bases in between. The germline CDR1 and CDR2 sequences are MNHEY and SVGEGT. The CDR3 loop spans 14 amino acids. The CDR3 DNA is TGTGCCAGCATTAAGGGAGAAAACACCGGGGAGCTGTTTTTT. Translating it yields CASIKGENTGELFF.

The chain has TRBV3-1 and TRBJ2-5, with a possible D match to TRBD2 (5 bases). Trimming removed 3 bases from V and 5 bases from J, with 16 bases in between. CDR1 and CDR2 from the germline V gene are LGHDT and YNNKEL (reference sequence). The CDR3 spans 15 residues. Here the CDR3 DNA reads TGTGCCAGCAGCCAGGCCGGACTGGTTACGGAGACCCAGTACTTC. Residues: CASSQAGLVTETQYF.

This chain links TRBV27 with TRBJ2-7; the match to TRBD1 covers 8 bases. CDR1 MNHEY and CDR2 SMNVEV come from the germline V gene (reference sequence). V shed 4 bases and J 4 bases; nucleotides not matched to a gene: 6. The CDR3 consists of 14 residues. This CDR3 is CASSYKRQGYEQYF. Written as DNA, the CDR3 is TGTGCCAGCAGTTACAAGAGACAGGGGTACGAGCAGTACTTC.

Written as DNA, the CDR3 is TGTGCCAGCAGCTTCGGGACAGGGGAAATCTATGGCTACACCTTC. This sequence encodes CASSFGTGEIYGYTF. The gene calls are TRBV7-2 and TRBJ1-2, with 10 bases identical to TRBD1. Germline V CDR1 and CDR2: SGHTA, FQGNSA. CDR3 length equals 15 residues. With V trimmed by 3 bases and J by 4 bases, 5 bases remained unmatched.

The genes are TRBV29-1 and TRBJ1-1, with no clear D. There are 11 residues in the CDR3. Trimming removed 6 bases from V and 3 bases from J, with 8 bases in between. CDR1 is SQVTM and CDR2 is ANQGSEA in the germline V gene. The CDR3 region is CSVSGDTEAFF. The CDR3 nucleotides read TGCAGCGTGTCCGGGGACACTGAAGCTTTCTTT.

The J gene is TRBJ2-7, the V gene TRBV20-1; a possible D gene is TRBD1 (5 bases). Germline CDR1 reads DFQATT; CDR2 reads SNEGSKA (reference sequence). This CDR3 has 12 amino acids. V was clipped by 3 bases and J by 3 bases, with 9 bases between them. This CDR3 reads CSASLGLYEQYF. In DNA, the CDR3 is TGCAGTGCTAGTTTGGGGCTCTACGAGCAGTACTTC.